This TCR beta chain was retrieved from a study of Ad26.COV2.S vaccination and SARS-CoV-2 variants. Study-level background: Intramuscular Ad26.COV2.S at 5x10^10 or 1x10^11 viral particles. General observations from the study: Whether participants received vaccine or placebo, their non-spike TCR breadth was similar. The breadth of spike-specific CD8+ and CD4+ T cell responses after vaccination was reportedly substantial.

The treatment denotes: roughly 18 received Ad26.COV2.S at low or high dose, single or two shots; about 5 received placebo; per-sample allocation not given. The study sampled participants on day 63 after the first vaccine or placebo injection. An Ad26 vector was used to express Wuhan-strain SARS-CoV-2 spike as the vaccine. Here immunoSEQ multiplex PCR was the method, and the copy in TCRdb shows in-frame clones only, minus some. The sample records some 320,000 clones, around 81% being singletons. On this clone: Its antigen remains unidentified.

Unmatched junction bases numbered 7, after V lost 9 bases and J lost 6 bases. The CDR3 consists of 13 residues. Germline V lookup: CDR1 SNHLY, CDR2 FYNNEI. This TCR came from a person between 18 and 59 years old who received the Ad26.COV2.S COVID-19 vaccine or a placebo. This chain uses TRBV2 with TRBJ1-5; 8 bases map to TRBD1. This specimen consisted of peripheral blood, obtained in a trial of Ad26.COV2.S vaccine versus placebo. CDR3 in DNA: TGTGCCAGTTCCTTACAGGGGGGTCAGCCCCAGCATTTT. Its protein product is CASSLQGGQPQHF.